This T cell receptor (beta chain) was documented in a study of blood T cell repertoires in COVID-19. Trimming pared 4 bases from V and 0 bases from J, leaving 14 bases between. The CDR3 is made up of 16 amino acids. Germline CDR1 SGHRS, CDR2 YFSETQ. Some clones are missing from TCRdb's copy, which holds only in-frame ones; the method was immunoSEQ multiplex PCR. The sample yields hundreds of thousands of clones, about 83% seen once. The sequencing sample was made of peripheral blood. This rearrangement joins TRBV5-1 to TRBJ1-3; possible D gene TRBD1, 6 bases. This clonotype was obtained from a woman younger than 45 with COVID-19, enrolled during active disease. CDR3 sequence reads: CASSLGQSNSGNTIYF. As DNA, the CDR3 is TGCGCCAGCAGCCTAGGACAGTCTAACTCTGGAAACACCATATATTTT.